The 13 T cell receptor beta chains in this list originate from one sample, sequenced in a study of cytomegalovirus exposure and HLA in healthy donors. In the PCR, 60 Vbeta and 13 Jbeta primers were used. Only in-frame clones appear in the TCRdb table, and some are missing; sequencing was by immunoSEQ multiplex PCR. The sample lists 150,000 to 200,000 clones, around four fifths seen once, with roughly a tenth in the top ten. The source material was PBMCs. The source of these receptors is a man aged 50 or older in good health and CMV-seropositive.

This chain uses TRBV7-2 with TRBJ1-2; TRBD1 aligns across 7 bases. V shed 5 bases and J 3 bases; nucleotides not matched to a gene: 9. CDR1 SGHTA and CDR2 FQGNSA come from the germline V gene. CDR3 length equals 15 residues. The CDR3 DNA sequence: TGTGCCAGCAGCGCTCCCAGGGGGGACTACTATGGCTACACCTTC. Encoded protein: CASSAPRGDYYGYTF.

This chain joins TRBV30 and TRBJ2-6; D unresolved. The CDR3 is 13 residues long. In germline, CDR1 is GTSNPN, CDR2 SVGIG (reference sequence). Trimming left V 4 bases short and J 4 bases short, with 8 bases between. CDR3 DNA: TGTGCCTGGAATCTCTCGGGGGCCAACGTCCTGACTTTC. This encodes CAWNLSGANVLTF.

The V and J genes are TRBV6-1 and TRBJ2-3, with D possibly matching TRBD2 (6 bases). CDR1 MNHNS and CDR2 SASEGT come from the germline V gene. V lost 4 bases and J 3 bases, leaving 14 bases between the germline ends. This CDR3 comprises 15 residues. In DNA, the CDR3 is TGTGCCAGCAGTGTAGGGGCTGGGGGGACAGATACGCAGTATTTT. Translating it yields CASSVGAGGTDTQYF.

The V and J genes are TRBV5-1 and TRBJ1-2; 11 bases are shared with TRBD1. Germline CDR1 is SGHRS and CDR2 is YFSETQ. CDR3 length equals 13 residues. V was pared by 4 bases and J by 8 bases, with 4 bases of the junction left unmatched. This CDR3 reads CASSPGQGEGYTF. In nucleotides, the CDR3 is TGCGCCAGCAGCCCGGGACAGGGGGAGGGCTACACCTTC.

This clone was seen more than once but under ten times. This sequence joins TRBV28 and TRBJ2-5; 9 bases line up with TRBD2. CDR3 length equals 17 residues. After removal of 2 bases from V and 2 bases from J, the junction contained 9 bases not matched to a gene. The V gene's germline CDR1 is MDHEN and CDR2 SYDVKM. The CDR3 loop is CASSLRIAGAPQETQYF. CDR3 in DNA: TGTGCCAGCAGTTTAAGGATAGCGGGGGCCCCACAAGAGACCCAGTACTTC.

The chain uses TRBV6-5 and TRBJ2-3; no clear D gene. Deletions cut 3 bases from V and 3 bases from J, with 10 bases between. The CDR3 contains 14 residues. Germline values: CDR1 MNHEY, CDR2 SVGAGI. DNA of the CDR3: TGTGCCAGCAGTTATAGAATAAAGACAGATACGCAGTATTTT. This codes for CASSYRIKTDTQYF.

The rearrangement joins TRBV5-1 to TRBJ2-4; 11 bases agree with TRBD1. V was pared by 3 bases and J by 2 bases, with 7 bases of the junction left unmatched. Per germline, CDR1 SGHRS and CDR2 YFSETQ. The length of the CDR3 is 17 residues. The CDR3 sequence: CASSSGGTGGSKNIQYF. The CDR3 nucleotides read TGCGCCAGCAGCTCAGGCGGGACAGGGGGGTCCAAAAACATTCAGTACTTC.

The V gene is TRBV6-5, the J gene TRBJ1-5; D is perhaps TRBD1 (6 bases). The CDR3 runs to 14 residues. Germline CDR1 MNHEY, CDR2 SVGAGI. Trimming took off 5 bases at V and 6 bases at J, with 14 bases between the two ends. The CDR3 here is CASSAWTAGQPQHF. Written as DNA, the CDR3 is TGTGCCAGCAGTGCCTGGACAGCTGGTCAGCCCCAGCATTTT.

The chain's CDR3 is CASSLESLANGDTQYF. The DNA for the CDR3 is TGTGCCAGCAGCTTAGAGTCTCTAGCGAATGGAGATACGCAGTATTTT. V and J are TRBV7-2 and TRBJ2-3, with D possibly TRBD2 on 6 matching bases. Germline V gene data show CDR1 as SGHTA and CDR2 as FQGNSA. V was trimmed by 1 base and J by 5 bases, leaving 16 bases between them. The length of the CDR3 is 16 residues.

The chain is built from TRBV7-6 and TRBJ2-7, with 9 bases fitting TRBD1. CDR1 and CDR2 (germline): SGHVS, FNYEAQ. J was trimmed by 6 bases and V by 1 base; bases with no gene match: 4. The CDR3 is made up of 14 amino acids. This CDR3 is CASSLGDRVGEQYF. The DNA for the CDR3 is TGTGCCAGCAGCTTAGGGGACAGGGTTGGCGAGCAGTACTTC.

The chain combines TRBV6-1 with TRBJ2-6, with D unresolved. The CDR3 loop spans 14 amino acids. The V gene's germline CDR1 is MNHNS and CDR2 SASEGT. Trimming stripped 6 bases from V and 5 bases from J, with 11 bases between. The CDR3 loop is CASRGGGRANVLTF. CDR3 DNA sequence: TGTGCCAGCAGAGGCGGTGGCAGGGCCAACGTCCTGACTTTC.

This chain connects TRBV27 to TRBJ2-7; unclear D gene. The V end was cut by 3 bases, the J end by 3 bases, with 12 bases between. The CDR3 spans 14 residues. From germline, CDR1 is MNHEY and CDR2 SMNVEV (reference sequence). The CDR3 region is CASSFSGGYYEQYF. DNA for the CDR3: TGTGCCAGCAGTTTTTCCGGCGGATACTACGAGCAGTACTTC.

The gene calls are TRBV28 and TRBJ2-7; D possibly corresponds to TRBD2 (6 bases). The length of the CDR3 is 11 residues. V lost 6 bases, J lost 9 bases, and 12 bases lay in between. CDR1 is MDHEN and CDR2 is SYDVKM in the germline V gene. The CDR3 DNA sequence: TGTGCCAGCAGATCAATGGGGGGGCAGTACTTC. Its translation is CASRSMGGQYF.